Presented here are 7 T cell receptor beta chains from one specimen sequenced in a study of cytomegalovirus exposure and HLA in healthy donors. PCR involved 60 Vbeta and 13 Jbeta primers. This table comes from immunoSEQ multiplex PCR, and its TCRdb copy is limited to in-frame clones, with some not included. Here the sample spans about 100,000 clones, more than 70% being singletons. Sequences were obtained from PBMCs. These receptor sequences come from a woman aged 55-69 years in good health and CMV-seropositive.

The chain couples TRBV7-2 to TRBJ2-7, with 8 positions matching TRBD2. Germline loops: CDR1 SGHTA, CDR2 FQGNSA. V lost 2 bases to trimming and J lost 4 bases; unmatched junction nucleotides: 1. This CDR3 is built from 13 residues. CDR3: CASSLTSGYEQYF. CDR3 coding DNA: TGTGCCAGCAGCTTAACTAGCGGTTACGAGCAGTACTTC.

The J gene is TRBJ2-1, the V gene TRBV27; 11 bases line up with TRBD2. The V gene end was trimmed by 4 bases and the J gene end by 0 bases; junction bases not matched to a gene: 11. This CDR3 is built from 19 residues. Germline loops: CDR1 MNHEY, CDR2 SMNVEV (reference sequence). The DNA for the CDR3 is TGTGCCAGCAGTTCCTGGACTAGCGGGCATGGTGGCTCCTACAATGAGCAGTTCTTC. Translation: CASSSWTSGHGGSYNEQFF.

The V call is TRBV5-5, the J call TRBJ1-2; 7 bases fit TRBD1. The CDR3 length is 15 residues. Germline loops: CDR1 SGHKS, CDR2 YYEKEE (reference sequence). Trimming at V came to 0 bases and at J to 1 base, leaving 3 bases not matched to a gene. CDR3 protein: CASSLGGTVNYGYTF. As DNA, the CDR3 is TGTGCCAGCAGCTTGGGGGGGACAGTTAACTATGGCTACACCTTC.

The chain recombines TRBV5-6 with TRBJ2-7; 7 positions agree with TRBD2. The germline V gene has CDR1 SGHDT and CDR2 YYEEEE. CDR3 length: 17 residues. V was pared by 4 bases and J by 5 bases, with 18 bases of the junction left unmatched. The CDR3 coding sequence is TGTGCCAGCAGCCTCCTTTTAGGGAGGGAGTGGATAAACGAGCAGTACTTC. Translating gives CASSLLLGREWINEQYF.

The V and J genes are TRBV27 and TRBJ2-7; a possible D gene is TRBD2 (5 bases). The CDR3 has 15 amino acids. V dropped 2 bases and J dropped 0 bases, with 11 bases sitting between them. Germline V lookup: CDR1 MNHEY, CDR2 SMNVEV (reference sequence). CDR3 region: CASSLRRARSYEQYF. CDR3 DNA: TGTGCCAGCAGTTTAAGGCGGGCCCGCTCCTACGAGCAGTACTTC.

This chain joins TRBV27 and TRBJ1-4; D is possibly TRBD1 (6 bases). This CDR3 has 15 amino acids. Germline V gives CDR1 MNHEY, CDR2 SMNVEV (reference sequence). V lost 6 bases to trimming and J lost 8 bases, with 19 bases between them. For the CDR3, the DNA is TGTGCCAGCAGCACGACCAGGGGCGCGTTCGAAAAACTGTTTTTT. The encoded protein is CASSTTRGAFEKLFF.

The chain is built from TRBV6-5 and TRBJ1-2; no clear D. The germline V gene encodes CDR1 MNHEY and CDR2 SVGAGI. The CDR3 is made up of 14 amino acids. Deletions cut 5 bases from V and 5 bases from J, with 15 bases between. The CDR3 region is CASSPRGSSYGYTF. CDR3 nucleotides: TGTGCCAGCAGTCCTCGGGGTTCCTCTTATGGCTACACCTTC.